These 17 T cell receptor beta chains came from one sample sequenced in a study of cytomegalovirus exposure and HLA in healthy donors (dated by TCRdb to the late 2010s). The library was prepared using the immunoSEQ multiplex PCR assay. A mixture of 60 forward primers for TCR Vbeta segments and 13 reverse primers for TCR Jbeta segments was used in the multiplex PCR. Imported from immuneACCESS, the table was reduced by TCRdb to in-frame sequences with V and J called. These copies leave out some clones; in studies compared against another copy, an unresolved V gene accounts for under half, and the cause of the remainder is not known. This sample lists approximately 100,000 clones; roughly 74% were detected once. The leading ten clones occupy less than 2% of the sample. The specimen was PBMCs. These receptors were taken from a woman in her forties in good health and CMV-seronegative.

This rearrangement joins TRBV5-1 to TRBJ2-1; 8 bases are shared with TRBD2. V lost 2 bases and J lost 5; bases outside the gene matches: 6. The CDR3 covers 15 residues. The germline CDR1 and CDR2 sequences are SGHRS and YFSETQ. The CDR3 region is CASSLTIAGHNEQFF. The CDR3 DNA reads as TGCGCCAGCAGCTTAACAATAGCGGGGCACAATGAGCAGTTCTTC.

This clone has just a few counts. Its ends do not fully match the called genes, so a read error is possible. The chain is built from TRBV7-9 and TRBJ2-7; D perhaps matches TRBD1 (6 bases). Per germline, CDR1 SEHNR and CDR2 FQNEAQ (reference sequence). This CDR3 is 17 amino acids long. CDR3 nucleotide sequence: TGTTCCAGCAGCTTATATACAATGAGGACAGCCTCCTACGAGCAGTACTTC. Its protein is CSSSLYTMRTASYEQYF.

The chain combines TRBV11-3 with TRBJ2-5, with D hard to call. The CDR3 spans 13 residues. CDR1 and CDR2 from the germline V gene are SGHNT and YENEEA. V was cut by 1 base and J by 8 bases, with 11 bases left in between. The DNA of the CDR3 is TGTGCCAGCAGCTTAGGAGCAGGTCAAACCCAGTACTTC. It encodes CASSLGAGQTQYF.

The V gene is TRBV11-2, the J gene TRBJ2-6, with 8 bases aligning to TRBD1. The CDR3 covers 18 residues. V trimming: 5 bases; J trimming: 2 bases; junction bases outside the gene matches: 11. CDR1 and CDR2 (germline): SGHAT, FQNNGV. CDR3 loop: CASSPGQGKAPGANVLTF. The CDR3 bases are TGTGCCAGCAGCCCCGGACAGGGTAAAGCTCCTGGGGCCAACGTCCTGACTTTC. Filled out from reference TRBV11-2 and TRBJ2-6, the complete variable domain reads EAGVAQSPRYKIIEKRQSVAFWCNPISGHATLYWYQQILGQGPKLLIQFQNNGVVDDSQLPKDRFSAERLKGVDSTLKIQPAKLEDSAVYLCASSPGQGKAPGANVLTFGAGSRLTVL.

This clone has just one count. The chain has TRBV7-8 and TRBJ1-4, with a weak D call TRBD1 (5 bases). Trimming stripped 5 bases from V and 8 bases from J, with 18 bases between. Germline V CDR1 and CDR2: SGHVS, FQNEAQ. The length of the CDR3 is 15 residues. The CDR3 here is CASSHYSQGGEKLFF. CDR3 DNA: TGTGCCAGCAGCCATTATTCCCAGGGTGGGGAAAAACTGTTTTTT.

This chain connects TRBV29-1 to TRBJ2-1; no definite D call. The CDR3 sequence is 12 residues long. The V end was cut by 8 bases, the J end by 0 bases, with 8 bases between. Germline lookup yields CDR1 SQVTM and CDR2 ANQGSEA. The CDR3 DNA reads TGCAGCCCGAGGAACTCCTACAATGAGCAGTTCTTC. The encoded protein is CSPRNSYNEQFF.

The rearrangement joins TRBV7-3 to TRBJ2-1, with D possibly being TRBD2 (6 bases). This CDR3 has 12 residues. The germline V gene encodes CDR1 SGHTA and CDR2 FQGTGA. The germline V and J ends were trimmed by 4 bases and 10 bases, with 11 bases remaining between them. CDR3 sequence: CASSSAGTEQFF. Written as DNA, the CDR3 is TGTGCCAGCAGCTCCGCGGGGACCGAGCAGTTCTTC.

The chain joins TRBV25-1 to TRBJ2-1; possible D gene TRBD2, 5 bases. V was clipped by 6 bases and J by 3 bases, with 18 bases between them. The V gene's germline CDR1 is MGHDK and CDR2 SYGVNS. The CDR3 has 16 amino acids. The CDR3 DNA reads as TGTGCCAGCAGCGATTTGAAAGCGGCTTACTACAATGAGCAGTTCTTC. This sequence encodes CASSDLKAAYYNEQFF.

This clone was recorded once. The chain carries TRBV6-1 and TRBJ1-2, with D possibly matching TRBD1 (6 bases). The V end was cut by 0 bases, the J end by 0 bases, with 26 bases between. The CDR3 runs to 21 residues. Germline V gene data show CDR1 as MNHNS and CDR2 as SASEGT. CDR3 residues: CASSEALVRTVRGPPNYGYTF. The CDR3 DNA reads TGTGCCAGCAGTGAAGCTTTGGTGAGGACAGTCAGGGGACCACCTAACTATGGCTACACCTTC.

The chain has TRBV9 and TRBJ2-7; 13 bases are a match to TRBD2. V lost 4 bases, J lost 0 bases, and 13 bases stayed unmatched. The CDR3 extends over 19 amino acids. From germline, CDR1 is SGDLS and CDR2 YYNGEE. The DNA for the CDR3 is TGTGCCAGCAGCCCGAGCTCCGGGACTAGCGGGACGCGCTCCTACGAGCAGTACTTC. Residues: CASSPSSGTSGTRSYEQYF.

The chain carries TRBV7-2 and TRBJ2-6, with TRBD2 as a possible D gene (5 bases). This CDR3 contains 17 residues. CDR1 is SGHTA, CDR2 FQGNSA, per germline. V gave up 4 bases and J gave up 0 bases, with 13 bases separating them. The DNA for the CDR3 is TGTGCCAGCAGCTCCTTACGGGGATCCTCTGGGGCCAACGTCCTGACTTTC. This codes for CASSSLRGSSGANVLTF.

CDR3 in DNA: TGTGCCATCAGTGGAAATAGCGGGGGGTCAACCCAGGGCACAGATACGCAGTATTTT. It translates to CAISGNSGGSTQGTDTQYF. The V gene is TRBV10-3, the J gene TRBJ2-3; 10 positions agree with TRBD2. Looked up from germline, CDR1 is ENHRY and CDR2 is SYGVKD. CDR3 length equals 19 residues. The V gene end was trimmed by 4 bases and the J gene end by 1 base; junction bases not matched to a gene: 14.

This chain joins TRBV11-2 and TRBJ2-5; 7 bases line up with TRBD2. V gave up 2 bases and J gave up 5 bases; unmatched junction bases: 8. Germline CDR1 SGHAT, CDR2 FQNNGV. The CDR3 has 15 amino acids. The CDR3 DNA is TGTGCCAGCAGCTTATTACGAGGGGACTATGAGACCCAGTACTTC. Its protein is CASSLLRGDYETQYF.

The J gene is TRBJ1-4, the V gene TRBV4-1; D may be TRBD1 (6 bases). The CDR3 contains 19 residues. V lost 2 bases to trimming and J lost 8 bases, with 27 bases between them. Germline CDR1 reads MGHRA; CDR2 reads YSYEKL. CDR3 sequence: CASSQKPGDHREPGEKLFF. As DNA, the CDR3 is TGCGCCAGCAGCCAAAAACCCGGAGATCACAGGGAGCCGGGGGAAAAACTGTTTTTT.

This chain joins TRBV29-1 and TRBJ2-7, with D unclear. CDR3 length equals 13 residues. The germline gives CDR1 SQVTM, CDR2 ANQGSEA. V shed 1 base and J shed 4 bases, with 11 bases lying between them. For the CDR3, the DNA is TGCAGCGTTGAAGTGGGTAACAGTTACGAGCAGTACTTC. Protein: CSVEVGNSYEQYF.

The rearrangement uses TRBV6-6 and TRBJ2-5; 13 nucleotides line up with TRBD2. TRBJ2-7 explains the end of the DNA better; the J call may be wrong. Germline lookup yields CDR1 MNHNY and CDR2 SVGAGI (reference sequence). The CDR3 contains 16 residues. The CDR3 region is CASTKGLAGPLYEQYF. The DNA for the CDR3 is TGTGCCAGCACCAAGGGACTAGCGGGACCACTCTACGAGCAGTACTTC.

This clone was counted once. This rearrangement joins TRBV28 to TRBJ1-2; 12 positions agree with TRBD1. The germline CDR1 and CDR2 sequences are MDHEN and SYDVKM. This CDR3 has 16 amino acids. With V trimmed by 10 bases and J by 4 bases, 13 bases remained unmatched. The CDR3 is CATRRDRGPGIYGYTF. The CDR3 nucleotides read TGTGCCACCAGGAGGGACAGGGGGCCCGGAATCTATGGCTACACCTTC.